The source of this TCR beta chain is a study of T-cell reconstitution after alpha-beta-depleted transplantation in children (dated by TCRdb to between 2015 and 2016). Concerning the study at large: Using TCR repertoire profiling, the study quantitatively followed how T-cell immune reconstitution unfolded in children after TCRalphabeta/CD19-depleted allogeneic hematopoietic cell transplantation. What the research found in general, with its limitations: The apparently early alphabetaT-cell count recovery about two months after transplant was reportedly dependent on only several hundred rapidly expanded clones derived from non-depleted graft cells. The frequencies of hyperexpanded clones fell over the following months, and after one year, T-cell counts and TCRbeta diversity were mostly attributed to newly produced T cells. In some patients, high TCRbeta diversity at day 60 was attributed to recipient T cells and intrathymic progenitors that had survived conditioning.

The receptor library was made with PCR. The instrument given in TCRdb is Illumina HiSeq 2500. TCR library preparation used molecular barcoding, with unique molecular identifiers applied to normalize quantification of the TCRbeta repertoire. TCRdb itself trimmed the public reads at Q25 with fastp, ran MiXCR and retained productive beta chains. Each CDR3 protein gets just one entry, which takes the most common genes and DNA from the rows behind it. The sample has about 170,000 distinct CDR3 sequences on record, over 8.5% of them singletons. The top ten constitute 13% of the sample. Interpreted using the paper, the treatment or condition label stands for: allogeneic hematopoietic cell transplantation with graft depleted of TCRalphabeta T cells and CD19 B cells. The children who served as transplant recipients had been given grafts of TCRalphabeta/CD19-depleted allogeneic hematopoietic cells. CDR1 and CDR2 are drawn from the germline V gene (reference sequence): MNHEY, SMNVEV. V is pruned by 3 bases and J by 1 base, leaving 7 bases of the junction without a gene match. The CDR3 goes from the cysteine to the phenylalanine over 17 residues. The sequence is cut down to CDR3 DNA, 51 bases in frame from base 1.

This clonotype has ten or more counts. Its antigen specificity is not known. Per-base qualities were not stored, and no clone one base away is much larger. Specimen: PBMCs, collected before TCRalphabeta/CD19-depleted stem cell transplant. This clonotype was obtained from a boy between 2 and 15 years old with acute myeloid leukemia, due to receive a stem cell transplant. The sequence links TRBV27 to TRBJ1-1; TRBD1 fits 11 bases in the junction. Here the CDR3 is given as CASSFGTGGPRNTEAFF. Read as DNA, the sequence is TGTGCCAGCAGTTTTGGGACAGGGGGGCCCAGGAACACTGAAGCTTTCTTT.